The clone carrying this TCR beta chain was picked up many times. Library construction for TCR beta used iRepertoire HTBI primers and Arm-PCR of CDR3 regions. Study processing details: The study identified more than 55 TRBV and some 13 TRBJ segments across samples. TCRdb used MiXCR to reprocess the multiplex PCR reads, holding one entry per CDR3 protein. The V and J calls, along with clone size, are taken from TCRdb and not from the paper's own processing. The sample shows about 330,000 distinct CDR3 sequences, about 16% of them seen only once. As to time point: newly diagnosed GD, antithyroid drugs for less than 3 months. From PBMCs, RNA was extracted and then used to make the TCR library. It was an endocrinology department in Xi'an, China, that provided the patients. The sample is drawn from a study of regulatory T cells in long-lasting Graves disease. The overall study: Graves' patients, diagnosed recently, had received antithyroid drugs under 3 months.

Trimming pared 6 bases from V and 1 base from J, leaving 12 bases between. This CDR3 has 14 residues. This sample was also put to use in a study of T cells in Graves' hyperthyroidism and ophthalmopathy. That work contributes: HTBI primers drove first-round RT-PCR of the TCR CDR3.

The source is a woman between 18 and 29 years old with Graves disease. Sequenced material: peripheral blood mononuclear cells (PBMCs), taken at new diagnosis, from a patient treated with antithyroid drugs. The rearrangement joins TRBV12-3 or TRBV12-4 to TRBJ1-1, with D possibly TRBD1 on 6 matching bases. This CDR3 reads CASSAGEGNTEAFF. Written as DNA, the CDR3 is TGTGCCAGCAGCGCAGGGGAGGGGAACACTGAAGCTTTCTTT.